The 18 T cell receptor beta chains in this list originate from one sample, sequenced in a study of blood T cell repertoires in COVID-19. Some clones are missing from TCRdb's copy, which holds only in-frame ones; the method was immunoSEQ multiplex PCR. The sample shows under 200,000 clones, about four fifths of them seen only once. The material sequenced was peripheral blood. Receptors originate from a woman aged 55-75 years with COVID-19, enrolled during active disease.

The CDR3 loop is CASSTLRGQRAGNEQFF. The CDR3 DNA reads as TGTGCCAGTAGTACCTTAAGGGGACAGAGGGCCGGGAATGAGCAGTTCTTC. The J gene is TRBJ2-1, the V gene TRBV19, with 7 bases fitting TRBD1. CDR1 and CDR2 from the germline V gene are LNHDA and SQIVND (reference sequence). This CDR3 spans 17 amino acids. Trimming cost V 4 bases and J 7 bases; bases outside gene matches: 16.

The rearrangement links TRBV28 to TRBJ2-7; D is uncertain. CDR1 and CDR2 from the germline V gene are MDHEN and SYDVKM. Trimming pared 5 bases from V and 4 bases from J, leaving 21 bases between. The CDR3 extends over 16 amino acids. Written as DNA, the CDR3 is TGTGCCAGCAGTCCCCCCCGAGGAAACTTCCCTTACGAGCAGTACTTC. Amino acid sequence: CASSPPRGNFPYEQYF.

V is TRBV5-4 and J is TRBJ2-5; possibly TRBD2 for D (5 bases). The V and J ends lost 1 base and 5 bases respectively, with 9 bases between them. The V gene's germline CDR1 is SGHNT and CDR2 YYREEE (reference sequence). This CDR3 spans 13 amino acids. CDR3 DNA sequence: TGTGCCAGCAGCTTGTTCCAGCGGGAGACCCAGTACTTC. It yields the protein CASSLFQRETQYF.

The rearrangement joins TRBV3-1 (or the pseudogene TRBV3-2) to TRBJ1-1, with 9 positions matching TRBD1. Germline CDR1 reads LGHDT; CDR2 reads YNNKEL (reference sequence). With 4 bases clipped from V and 0 bases from J, the junction kept 9 bases outside the gene matches. This CDR3 has 17 amino acids. DNA of the CDR3: TGTGCCAGCAGCCCATACAGGGGGCGAGGGGTGAACACTGAAGCTTTCTTT. Translated, it gives CASSPYRGRGVNTEAFF.

The J gene is TRBJ2-3, the V gene TRBV6-4; 9 positions match TRBD2. V was pared by 3 bases and J by 6 bases, with 7 bases of the junction left unmatched. CDR1 MRHNA and CDR2 SNTAGT come from the germline V gene. The CDR3 totals 15 residues. CDR3 nucleotides: TGTGCCAGCAGTGAGGGCGGGGGGGCCTTGGATACGCAGTATTTT. It codes for CASSEGGGALDTQYF.

This chain joins TRBV6-2 or TRBV6-3 and TRBJ2-2; D unclear. This CDR3 spans 15 amino acids. V lost 5 bases and J lost 2, with 12 bases in between. The germline CDR1 and CDR2 sequences are MNHEY and SVGEGT. CDR3 sequence: CASSIELPNTGELFF. Here the CDR3 DNA reads TGTGCCAGCAGTATAGAACTCCCTAACACCGGGGAGCTGTTTTTT.

The V gene is TRBV11-2, the J gene TRBJ2-7; a possible D gene is TRBD2 (6 bases). V was shortened by 5 bases and J by 2 bases, with 16 bases between the two germline ends. CDR1 is SGHAT, CDR2 FQNNGV, per germline. The CDR3 is 15 residues long. CDR3 residues: CASSIDRGTPYEQYF. CDR3 DNA sequence: TGTGCCAGCAGCATTGACAGAGGGACTCCCTACGAGCAGTACTTC.

The rearrangement joins TRBV28 to TRBJ1-1; 10 positions agree with TRBD1. The CDR3 spans 15 residues. Germline values: CDR1 MDHEN, CDR2 SYDVKM. Losses at the gene ends were 7 bases for V and 0 bases for J; bases not matched to a gene: 5. CDR3 residues: CASMEGQGMNTEAFF. CDR3 DNA sequence: TGTGCCAGCATGGAGGGACAGGGGATGAACACTGAAGCTTTCTTT.

The V and J genes are TRBV28 and TRBJ2-6, with 8 bases that match TRBD2. V shed 6 bases, J shed 0 bases, and the junction held 10 bases outside the gene matches. The germline gives CDR1 MDHEN, CDR2 SYDVKM. The CDR3 sequence is 18 residues long. The CDR3 protein is CASRGFGGALSGANVLTF. CDR3 nucleotides: TGTGCCAGCAGAGGTTTCGGGGGGGCACTCTCTGGGGCCAACGTCCTGACTTTC.

CDR3 nucleotides: TGTGCCAGCAGCCAAGGCCGGCTGACAGGACAAAATTCACCCCTCCACTTT. Its protein is CASSQGRLTGQNSPLHF. The J gene is TRBJ1-6, the V gene TRBV3-1 (or the pseudogene TRBV3-2); D possibly corresponds to TRBD1 (6 bases). The CDR3 covers 17 residues. Germline V gene data show CDR1 as LGHDT and CDR2 as YNNKEL (reference sequence). Trimming cost V 1 base and J 7 bases, with 17 bases left between them.

The V and J genes are TRBV29-1 and TRBJ2-3, with TRBD2 matching 10 bases. The CDR3 has 14 residues. Per germline, CDR1 SQVTM and CDR2 ANQGSEA. With 4 bases clipped from V and 2 bases from J, the junction kept 3 bases outside the gene matches. The CDR3 nucleotides are TGCAGCGTTGCTGGACTAGCGGACACAGATACGCAGTATTTT. It specifies CSVAGLADTDTQYF.

The J gene is TRBJ2-3, the V gene TRBV4-1, with 13 bases fitting TRBD2. Germline-derived CDR1 and CDR2 are MGHRA and YSYEKL. V was clipped by 2 bases and J by 5 bases; unmatched bases: 13. The CDR3 runs 19 residues. Here the CDR3 reads CASSQRETGTSGDGDTQYF. CDR3 coding DNA: TGCGCCAGCAGCCAAAGAGAAACAGGGACTAGCGGGGATGGAGATACGCAGTATTTT.

The rearrangement uses TRBV5-1 and TRBJ2-1; 11 bases align to TRBD1. This CDR3 contains 16 residues. Losses at the gene ends were 2 bases for V and 4 bases for J; bases not matched to a gene: 5. Germline V gives CDR1 SGHRS, CDR2 YFSETQ. The CDR3, as DNA: TGCGCCAGCAGCTTATTAGGGACAGGGGGTTACAATGAGCAGTTCTTC. This codes for CASSLLGTGGYNEQFF.

The V and J genes are TRBV4-3 and TRBJ1-2; 7 nucleotides agree with TRBD1. CDR1 and CDR2 from the germline V gene are LGHNA and YSLEER. V shed 1 base, J shed 2 bases, and the junction held 10 bases outside the gene matches. CDR3 size: 17 residues. CDR3 loop: CASSQGAVPGGNYGYTF. DNA of the CDR3: TGCGCCAGCAGCCAAGGTGCAGTTCCAGGGGGAAACTATGGCTACACCTTC.

The rearrangement joins TRBV11-1 to TRBJ2-7; TRBD2 agrees at 9 bases. The CDR3 runs 14 residues. Per germline, CDR1 SGHAT and CDR2 FQDESV (reference sequence). V gave up 7 bases and J gave up 4 bases; unmatched junction bases: 8. Here the CDR3 DNA reads TGTGCCAGCACCCATAGCGGGAGCTGGTACGAGCAGTACTTC. It is translated as CASTHSGSWYEQYF.

The J gene is TRBJ2-3, the V gene TRBV5-1; perhaps TRBD1 as D (6 bases). Deletions cut 2 bases from V and 1 base from J, with 11 bases between. The CDR3 loop spans 15 amino acids. Per the germline V gene, CDR1 is SGHRS and CDR2 is YFSETQ. CDR3 in amino acids: CASSFPGVGTDTQYF. In nucleotides, the CDR3 is TGCGCCAGCAGCTTTCCAGGGGTAGGCACAGATACGCAGTATTTT.

The table lists this clone with a few counts. This chain links TRBV5-4 with TRBJ2-5; D is possibly TRBD1 (5 bases). Germline V CDR1 and CDR2: SGHNT, YYREEE (reference sequence). V lost 4 bases to trimming and J lost 3 bases, with 7 bases between them. The CDR3 totals 12 residues. The CDR3 protein is CASSQTEETQYF. The CDR3 DNA reads TGTGCCAGCAGCCAGACAGAAGAGACCCAGTACTTC.

This chain joins TRBV6-6 and TRBJ1-1; TRBD1 agrees at 10 bases. The ends lost 7 bases at V and 8 bases at J; junction bases unmatched: 7. The CDR3 covers 13 residues. In germline, CDR1 is MNHNY, CDR2 SVGAGI (reference sequence). CDR3 in amino acids: CASKGQGEAEAFF. For the CDR3, the DNA is TGTGCCAGCAAAGGACAGGGGGAGGCCGAAGCTTTCTTT.